Listed here are 30 T cell receptor beta chains from one sample, sequenced in a study of blood T cell repertoires in COVID-19. Measured with immunoSEQ multiplex PCR; TCRdb has only the in-frame clones, and not every one. The sample holds about 50,000 clones, roughly 82% seen once. Sequencing used peripheral blood. These receptors came from a human donor in a cohort sampled during active COVID-19.

V usage is TRBV12-5 and J usage is TRBJ2-2; D might be TRBD1 (8 bases). The CDR3 totals 16 residues. V was pared by 0 bases and J by 4 bases, with 12 bases between. Looked up from germline, CDR1 is LGHNT and CDR2 is FRNRAP. The CDR3 DNA sequence: TGTGCTAGTGGTTTGGTGTACAGGGGGGGCACCGGGGAGCTGTTTTTT. It yields the protein CASGLVYRGGTGELFF.

The gene calls are TRBV28 and TRBJ1-1, with D maybe TRBD1 (6 bases). The CDR3 loop spans 14 amino acids. V was pared by 7 bases and J by 3 bases, with 15 bases between. Germline V CDR1 and CDR2: MDHEN, SYDVKM. The CDR3, as DNA: TGTGCCAGCAACCCGACAGGAGGAGACACTGAAGCTTTCTTT. Its protein product is CASNPTGGDTEAFF.

The chain couples TRBV9 to TRBJ2-1; 8 positions agree with TRBD2. Germline trimming cut 3 bases from V and 6 bases from J; bases unmatched to any gene: 11. There are 16 residues in the CDR3. Germline V gene lookup returns CDR1 SGDLS and CDR2 YYNGEE. CDR3 protein: CASSGKGSGGANEQFF. For the CDR3, the DNA is TGTGCCAGCAGCGGCAAAGGAAGCGGGGGTGCCAATGAGCAGTTCTTC. The entire variable domain, with the rest obtained from reference TRBV9 and TRBJ2-1, is as follows: DSGVTQTPKHLITATGQRVTLRCSPRSGDLSVYWYQQSLDQGLQFLIQYYNGEERAKGNILERFSAQQFPDLHSELNLSSLELGDSALYFCASSGKGSGGANEQFFGPGTRLTVL.

This chain joins TRBV28 and TRBJ2-7, with D perhaps TRBD2 (6 bases). The germline V gene has CDR1 MDHEN and CDR2 SYDVKM. V shed 5 bases and J shed 3 bases, with 17 bases lying between them. CDR3 size: 15 residues. CDR3 sequence (DNA): TGTGCCAGCAGTCCCCCCGGGGAGGTTAACTACGAGCAGTACTTC. It yields the protein CASSPPGEVNYEQYF. The full variable domain, with the rest looked up from reference TRBV28 and TRBJ2-7, is DVKVTQSSRYLVKRTGEKVFLECVQDMDHENMFWYRQDPGLGLRLIYFSYDVKMKEKGDIPEGYSVSREKKERFSLILESASTNQTSMYLCASSPPGEVNYEQYFGPGTRLTVT.

The chain has TRBV5-8 and TRBJ2-2; 10 nucleotides agree with TRBD1. With 4 bases clipped from V and 7 bases from J, the junction kept 7 bases outside the gene matches. The CDR3 is 15 residues long. CDR1 is SGHTS, CDR2 YDEGEE, per germline. CDR3 amino acids: CASSRRQGAIGELFF. CDR3 bases: TGTGCCAGCAGCAGGAGACAGGGGGCAATCGGGGAGCTGTTTTTT.

This chain links TRBV28 with TRBJ2-7, with 9 bases aligning to TRBD2. The CDR3 spans 15 residues. Germline-derived CDR1 and CDR2 are MDHEN and SYDVKM. The V gene end was trimmed by 6 bases and the J gene end by 6 bases; junction bases not matched to a gene: 12. The CDR3 here is CASSPSGGRAFEQYF. The CDR3 DNA sequence: TGTGCCAGCAGCCCCTCCGGCGGGAGGGCCTTCGAGCAGTACTTC.

V and J are TRBV7-8 and TRBJ1-2, with TRBD1 matching 8 bases. The CDR3 runs to 13 residues. V trimming: 5 bases; J trimming: 2 bases; junction bases outside the gene matches: 1. Germline V gene sequence: CDR1 SGHVS, CDR2 FQNEAQ. CDR3 residues: CASSRTGNYGYTF. The CDR3 DNA follows: TGTGCCAGCAGCCGGACAGGGAACTATGGCTACACCTTC.

The chain combines TRBV5-4 with TRBJ2-2, with 11 bases aligning to TRBD2. The CDR3 spans 16 residues. Germline-derived CDR1 and CDR2 are SGHNT and YYREEE (reference sequence). The V and J ends lost 4 bases and 0 bases, in that order; junction bases with no gene match: 2. CDR3 sequence (DNA): TGTGCCAGCAGCACGGGACTAGCGGCGAACACCGGGGAGCTGTTTTTT. Its translation is CASSTGLAANTGELFF.

This clone occurred once. The chain joins TRBV24-1 to TRBJ2-1; TRBD2 aligns across 14 bases. V dropped 3 bases and J dropped 4; count of bases not matched to a gene: 7. CDR3 size: 18 residues. Germline CDR1 and CDR2: KGHDR and SFDVKD. CDR3 in DNA: TGTGCCACCAGTGATCCAGGGAGACTAGCGGGAGGGTACAATGAGCAGTTCTTC. It is translated as CATSDPGRLAGGYNEQFF.

The chain has TRBV30 and TRBJ2-3, with 14 nucleotides matching TRBD2. The germline V gene has CDR1 GTSNPN and CDR2 SVGIG (reference sequence). The CDR3 contains 19 residues. The V gene end was trimmed by 3 bases and the J gene end by 4 bases; junction bases not matched to a gene: 15. CDR3 bases: TGTGCCTGGAGCGTCCCACCTCGGACTAGCGGGAGGCCCGCAGATACGCAGTATTTT. Translated: CAWSVPPRTSGRPADTQYF. The full variable domain, in which reference TRBV30 and TRBJ2-3 provide the parts outside the CDR3, is SQTIHQWPATLVQPVGSPLSLECTVEGTSNPNLYWYRQAAGRGLQLLFYSVGIGQISSEVPQNLSASRPQDRQFILSSKKLLLSDSGFYLCAWSVPPRTSGRPADTQYFGPGTRLTVL.

V usage is TRBV24-1 and J usage is TRBJ1-2; tentative D call: TRBD1 (5 bases). The CDR3 has 12 amino acids. Trimming cost V 4 bases and J 8 bases, with 10 bases left between them. Germline CDR1 reads KGHDR; CDR2 reads SFDVKD. CDR3 protein: CATSDRQWGYTF. DNA for the CDR3: TGTGCCACCAGTGACCGACAGTGGGGCTACACCTTC.

V is TRBV7-2 and J is TRBJ2-3; 7 bases are a match to TRBD1. This CDR3 spans 15 amino acids. The V gene end was trimmed by 2 bases and the J gene end by 5 bases; junction bases not matched to a gene: 7. CDR1 and CDR2 from the germline V gene are SGHTA and FQGNSA. For the CDR3, the DNA is TGTGCCAGCAGCTTACAAGGGGGCGGTGTAGATACGCAGTATTTT. Its translation is CASSLQGGGVDTQYF.

The chain carries TRBV5-6 and TRBJ1-2; TRBD1 might be the D (5 bases). The length of the CDR3 is 13 residues. The germline V and J ends were trimmed by 1 base and 8 bases, with 12 bases remaining between them. Germline V gene data show CDR1 as SGHDT and CDR2 as YYEEEE. The CDR3 region has the DNA TGTGCCAGCAGCTTGATGGGGGAGGGAGGCTACACCTTC. It yields the protein CASSLMGEGGYTF.

J is TRBJ2-7 and V is TRBV9; possibly TRBD2 for D (5 bases). There are 12 residues in the CDR3. Trimming cost V 0 bases and J 7 bases, with 8 bases left between them. CDR1 and CDR2 from the germline V gene are SGDLS and YYNGEE. The CDR3 nucleotides are TGTGCCAGCAGCGTAGCCGGGGTAGAGCAGTACTTC. This sequence encodes CASSVAGVEQYF.

V usage is TRBV5-5 and J usage is TRBJ2-7; no reliable D call. Deletions cut 5 bases from V and 4 bases from J, with 16 bases between. This CDR3 has 14 amino acids. Germline CDR1 is SGHKS and CDR2 is YYEKEE (reference sequence). Here the CDR3 DNA reads TGTGCCAGCAGTTCGGGTTGGTCCAATTACGAGCAGTACTTC. It yields the protein CASSSGWSNYEQYF. Full variable domain (missing parts from reference TRBV5-5 and TRBJ2-7): DAGVTQSPTHLIKTRGQQVTLRCSPISGHKSVSWYQQVLGQGPQFIFQYYEKEERGRGNFPDRFSARQFPNYSSELNVNALLLGDSALYLCASSSGWSNYEQYFGPGTRLTVT.

This chain uses TRBV19 with TRBJ1-5, with unresolved D. The CDR3 contains 13 residues. V was pared by 1 base and J by 7 bases, with 8 bases between. CDR1 LNHDA and CDR2 SQIVND come from the germline V gene (reference sequence). CDR3 sequence: CASSIGGRQPQHF. Written as DNA, the CDR3 is TGTGCCAGTAGTATAGGAGGGAGGCAGCCCCAGCATTTT. Drawing the rest from reference TRBV19 and TRBJ1-5, the complete variable domain is DGGITQSPKYLFRKEGQNVTLSCEQNLNHDAMYWYRQDPGQGLRLIYYSQIVNDFQKGDIAEGYSVSREKKESFPLTVTSAQKNPTAFYLCASSIGGRQPQHFGDGTRLSIL.

This clone turned up a few times. The chain employs TRBV6-6 and TRBJ1-4, with a weak D call TRBD1 (5 bases). The CDR3 runs to 12 residues. Germline V gene lookup returns CDR1 MNHNY and CDR2 SVGAGI (reference sequence). Trimming pared 5 bases from V and 8 bases from J, leaving 9 bases between. The CDR3 loop is CASSPRGEKLFF. In DNA form, the CDR3 reads TGTGCCAGCAGTCCTAGGGGCGAAAAACTGTTTTTT.

This clone came up a few times. The rearrangement links TRBV12-3 or TRBV12-4 to TRBJ2-7; tentative D call: TRBD2 (5 bases). The CDR3 has 12 residues. Trimming left V 6 bases short and J 9 bases short, with 15 bases between. This CDR3 reads CASSSGLALQYF. Here the CDR3 DNA reads TGTGCCAGCAGCTCAGGACTCGCCTTGCAGTACTTC.

The CDR3 loop reads CASSDGYSRDTIYF. The CDR3 DNA reads as TGTGCCAGCAGTGATGGGTACTCTCGGGACACCATATATTTT. The chain is built from TRBV6-1 and TRBJ1-3; D not certain. From germline, CDR1 is MNHNS and CDR2 SASEGT. The CDR3 is 14 amino acids. V was shortened by 3 bases and J by 8 bases, with 14 bases between the two germline ends.

J is TRBJ1-1 and V is TRBV15; D is unclear. V dropped 0 bases and J dropped 0 bases, with 14 bases sitting between them. The CDR3 is made up of 17 amino acids. Germline V lookup: CDR1 LNHNV, CDR2 YYDKDF (reference sequence). The CDR3 loop is CATSRDTQVIMNTEAFF. The CDR3 DNA reads as TGTGCCACCAGCAGAGATACCCAGGTTATCATGAACACTGAAGCTTTCTTT.

V and J are TRBV6-4 and TRBJ2-1, with TRBD1 matching over 8 bases. V trimming: 6 bases; J trimming: 0 bases; junction bases outside the gene matches: 7. CDR1 MRHNA and CDR2 SNTAGT come from the germline V gene. The length of the CDR3 is 16 residues. Here the CDR3 reads CASSRDRGSSYNEQFF. DNA of the CDR3: TGTGCCAGCAGCCGCGACAGGGGTAGCTCCTACAATGAGCAGTTCTTC.

This clone was seen only a few times. This chain joins TRBV4-3 and TRBJ2-5; 13 positions match TRBD2. There are 18 residues in the CDR3. Germline CDR1 LGHNA, CDR2 YSLEER. The trim removed 4 bases at V and 5 bases at J, leaving 13 bases unmatched. CDR3 sequence (DNA): TGCGCCAGCAGCCCGACTACCGGACTAGCGGGAGACGGTGAGACCCAGTACTTC. It encodes CASSPTTGLAGDGETQYF.

This clone showed up just a few times. CDR3 sequence reads: CSAERAGEQYF. The CDR3 DNA follows: TGCAGTGCAGAGAGAGCGGGGGAGCAGTACTTC. The chain employs TRBV20-1 and TRBJ2-7; 7 positions match TRBD2. Germline loops: CDR1 DFQATT, CDR2 SNEGSKA (reference sequence). Unmatched junction bases numbered 6, after V lost 6 bases and J lost 7 bases. The CDR3 consists of 11 residues.

The rearrangement links TRBV7-2 to TRBJ2-1; 8 bases map to TRBD2. The CDR3 has 16 residues. Germline lookup yields CDR1 SGHTA and CDR2 FQGNSA. Germline trimming cut 2 bases from V and 3 bases from J; bases unmatched to any gene: 6. CDR3: CASSLSSGSGYNEQFF. CDR3 bases: TGTGCCAGCAGCTTATCCAGCGGGAGTGGCTACAATGAGCAGTTCTTC.

The rearrangement links TRBV5-6 to TRBJ1-5; D gene unclear. V was pared by 0 bases and J by 2 bases, with 12 bases between. Germline CDR1 SGHDT, CDR2 YYEEEE. This CDR3 spans 16 amino acids. DNA of the CDR3: TGTGCCAGCAGCTTGGAATCGGGTTTGGGCAATCAGCCCCAGCATTTT. This translates into CASSLESGLGNQPQHF.

The sample holds a few counts of this clone. This chain links TRBV6-4 with TRBJ1-6; TRBD1 might be the D (5 bases). Germline V CDR1 and CDR2: MRHNA, SNTAGT. The CDR3 consists of 13 residues. The ends were cut back, 2 bases at V and 9 bases at J, with 8 bases in the middle. The CDR3 spells CASSDMGGSPLHF. The CDR3 DNA reads TGTGCCAGCAGTGACATGGGGGGTTCACCCCTCCACTTT.

V usage is TRBV4-3 and J usage is TRBJ2-1; TRBD1 matches at 10 bases. V shed 1 base, J shed 6 bases, and the junction held 3 bases outside the gene matches. The CDR3 consists of 15 residues. CDR1 and CDR2 from the germline V gene are LGHNA and YSLEER. In DNA, the CDR3 is TGCGCCAGCAGCCAAGCGGGGACAGGGGTCAATGAGCAGTTCTTC. It codes for CASSQAGTGVNEQFF.

J is TRBJ1-1 and V is TRBV3-1 (or the pseudogene TRBV3-2); D perhaps matches TRBD1 (6 bases). CDR3 length: 14 amino acids. Trimming shortened V by 1 base and J by 5 bases, and 11 bases separated the two germline ends. In germline, CDR1 is LGHDT, CDR2 YNNKEL (reference sequence). As DNA, the CDR3 is TGTGCCAGCAGCCAAGGAACAGGGAGAACTGAAGCTTTCTTT. Its translation: CASSQGTGRTEAFF.

This clone was seen only a few times. This rearrangement joins TRBV9 to TRBJ2-1; 11 positions match TRBD2. This CDR3 has 16 amino acids. Germline CDR1 is SGDLS and CDR2 is YYNGEE. With 3 bases clipped from V and 5 bases from J, the junction kept 7 bases outside the gene matches. DNA for the CDR3: TGTGCCAGCAGCGCTACTAGCGGGAGATACGACAATGAGCAGTTCTTC. Protein: CASSATSGRYDNEQFF.

This clone came up a few times. The V call is TRBV20-1, the J call TRBJ1-1; D call uncertain. The germline CDR1 and CDR2 sequences are DFQATT and SNEGSKA (reference sequence). This CDR3 spans 11 amino acids. V dropped 1 base and J dropped 6 bases, with 6 bases sitting between them. CDR3 in DNA: TGCAGTGCTAGAGGGCGGGCTGAAGCTTTCTTT. Its protein is CSARGRAEAFF.